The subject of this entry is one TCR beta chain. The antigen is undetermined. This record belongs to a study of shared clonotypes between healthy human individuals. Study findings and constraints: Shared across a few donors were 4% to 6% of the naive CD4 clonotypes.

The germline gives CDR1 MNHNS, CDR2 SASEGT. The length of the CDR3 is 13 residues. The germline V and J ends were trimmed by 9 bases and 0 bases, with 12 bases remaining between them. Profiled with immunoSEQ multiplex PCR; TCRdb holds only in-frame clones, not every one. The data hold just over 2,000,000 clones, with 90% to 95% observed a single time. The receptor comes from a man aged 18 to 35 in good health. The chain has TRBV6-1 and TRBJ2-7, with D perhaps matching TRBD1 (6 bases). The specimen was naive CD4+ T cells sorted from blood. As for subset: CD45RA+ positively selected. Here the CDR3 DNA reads TGTGCCAGTAGACAGGCCGGCTCCTACGAGCAGTACTTC. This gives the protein CASRQAGSYEQYF.